The clone carrying this TCR beta chain appeared many times. Its target is not known. The data belong to a study of T cells in Graves' hyperthyroidism and ophthalmopathy. The germline V gene encodes CDR1 SGHTA and CDR2 FQGNSA. V was trimmed by 5 bases and J by 6 bases, leaving 10 bases between them. The CDR3 loop spans 12 amino acids. Study-wide results and limits: Blood held most thyroid clonotypes expanded above 0.001 frequency. Patients with ophthalmopathy were separated from those with stable hyperthyroidism by a 13 V-J model.

At least 3 on the Clinical Activity Score was recorded for ophthalmopathy patients, who also had NOSPECS grade at least 4 and duration under 3 months. For the diagnoses, clinical symptoms, serum thyroxine and TRAb, thyroid ultrasound and orbital computed tomography were used. RNA transcripts gave rise to amplified TCR beta CDR3 regions. In the first-round RT-PCR of the TCR CDR3, the HTBI primer set was used. Via MiXCR, TCRdb re-called the multiplex PCR reads, giving one row per CDR3 protein. The sample lists 450,000 to 650,000 distinct CDR3 sequences; under 20% were seen once. Sequenced material: blood. The clonotype was recovered from a woman aged 18 to 35 with Graves' ophthalmopathy. This chain links TRBV7-2 with TRBJ1-2; no clear D gene. The CDR3 sequence is CASSPAVHGYTF. CDR3 sequence (DNA): TGTGCCAGCAGCCCCGCAGTCCATGGCTACACCTTC.